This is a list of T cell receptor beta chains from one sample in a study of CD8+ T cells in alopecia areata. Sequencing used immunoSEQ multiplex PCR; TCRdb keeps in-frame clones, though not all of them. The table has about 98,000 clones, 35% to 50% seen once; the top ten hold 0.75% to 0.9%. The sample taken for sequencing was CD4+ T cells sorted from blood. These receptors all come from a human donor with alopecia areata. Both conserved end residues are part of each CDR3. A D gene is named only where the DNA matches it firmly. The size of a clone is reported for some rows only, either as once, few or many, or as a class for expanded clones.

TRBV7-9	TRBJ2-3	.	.	TGTGCCAGCAGCTTATTGGCTACGCAGTATTTT	CASSLLATQYF
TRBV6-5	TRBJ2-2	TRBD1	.	TGTGCCAGCAGTGACAGGGCCGGGGAGCTGTTTTTT	CASSDRAGELFF
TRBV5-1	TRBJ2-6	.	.	TGCGCCAGCAGCCCCACCAACTCTGGGGCCAACGTCCTGACTTTC	CASSPTNSGANVLTF
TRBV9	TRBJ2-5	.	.	TGTGCCAGCAGCGTAACTGGGGGGTATGTAGAGACCCAGTACTTC	CASSVTGGYVETQYF
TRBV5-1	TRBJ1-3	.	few	TGCGCCAGCAGCTCTGCGACAGCGGGAAACACCATATATTTT	CASSSATAGNTIYF
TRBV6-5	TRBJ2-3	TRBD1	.	TGTGCCAGCAGCAGAGGGGGCCTTAGCACAGATACGCAGTATTTT	CASSRGGLSTDTQYF
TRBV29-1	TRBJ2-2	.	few	TGCAGCGGCCGTCGACAGGGAGGTAGCGCCGGGGAGCTGTTTTTT	CSGRRQGGSAGELFF
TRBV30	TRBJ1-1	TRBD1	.	TGTGCCTGGGGACAGGGATTCACTGAAGCTTTCTTT	CAWGQGFTEAFF
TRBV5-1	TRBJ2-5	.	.	TGCGCCAGCAGCTTGGGTCGTGGGCAAGAGACCCAGTACTTC	CASSLGRGQETQYF
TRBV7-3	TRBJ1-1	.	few	TGTGCCAGCAGCCTACAGGGTATGAACACTGAAGCTTTCTTT	CASSLQGMNTEAFF
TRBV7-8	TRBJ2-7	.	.	TGTGCCAGCAGACCGGGGGCAGGGTCCTACGAGCAGTACTTC	CASRPGAGSYEQYF
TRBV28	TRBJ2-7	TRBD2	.	TGTGCCAGTAGCGGGAGAAGTGGGGAGCAGTACTTC	CASSGRSGEQYF
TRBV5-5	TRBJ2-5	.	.	TGTGCCAGCACCCGAGGAACTAACCCCCAAGAGACCCAGTACTTC	CASTRGTNPQETQYF
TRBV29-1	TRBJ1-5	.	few	TGCAGCGCCACCCCCCCTTGGGGCAATCAGCCCCAGCATTTT	CSATPPWGNQPQHF
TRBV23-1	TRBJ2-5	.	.	TGCGCCAGCAGCCAAGATCCCGGAAAGACCCAGTACTTC	CASSQDPGKTQYF
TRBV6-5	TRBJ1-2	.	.	TGTGCCAGCAGTTACCAAACTAAACCAATGGGCGGCTACACCTTC	CASSYQTKPMGGYTF
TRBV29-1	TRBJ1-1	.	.	TGCAGCGTTGTTAGGCAAGCGAACACTGAAGCTTTCTTT	CSVVRQANTEAFF
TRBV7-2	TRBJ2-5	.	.	TGTGCCAGCAGCTTAGCGGGGGCGAGACAAGAGACCCAGTACTTC	CASSLAGARQETQYF
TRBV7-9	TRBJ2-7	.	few	TGTGCCAGCAGCCGGGGACCCGACGAGCAGTACTTC	CASSRGPDEQYF
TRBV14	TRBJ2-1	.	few	TGTGCCAGCAGCCAACTCAGCTCCTACAATGAGCAGTTCTTC	CASSQLSSYNEQFF
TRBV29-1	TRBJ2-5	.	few	TGCAGCGTTGCGGTCGTGGAAGAGACCCAGTACTTC	CSVAVVEETQYF
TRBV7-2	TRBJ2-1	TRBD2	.	TGTGCCAGTAGGCGGGAGGGCCGGGACAATGAGCAGTTCTTC	CASRREGRDNEQFF
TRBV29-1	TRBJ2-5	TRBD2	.	TGCAGCGTTGCAGCGGGAGGAGAGGAAGAGACCCAGTACTTC	CSVAAGGEEETQYF
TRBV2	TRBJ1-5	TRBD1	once	TGTGCCAGCAGTGGGACAGGGTTTACTGAGCCCCAGCATTTT	CASSGTGFTEPQHF
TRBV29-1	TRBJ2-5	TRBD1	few	TGCAGCGTTGGGAGGACAGGGGCTAAAGAGACCCAGTACTTC	CSVGRTGAKETQYF
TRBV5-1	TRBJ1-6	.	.	TGCGCCAGCAGCTTGGAGAGGGACATGAATTCACCCCTCCACTTT	CASSLERDMNSPLHF
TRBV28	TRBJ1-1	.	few	TGTGCCAGCAAGCAGGACGTCGTGAACACTGAAGCTTTCTTT	CASKQDVVNTEAFF
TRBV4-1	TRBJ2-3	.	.	TGCGCCAGCAGCCAAGATCCAGGGGATACGCAGTATTTT	CASSQDPGDTQYF
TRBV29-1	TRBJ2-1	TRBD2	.	TGCAGCGTTGAACGGCTAGCGGGAGGACGCTACAATGAGCAGTTCTTC	CSVERLAGGRYNEQFF
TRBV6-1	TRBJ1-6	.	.	TGTGCCAGCAGACAGCAGGATAATTCACCCCTCCACTTT	CASRQQDNSPLHF
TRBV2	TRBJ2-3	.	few	TGTGCCAGCAGTGAAAGAGATACGCAGTATTTT	CASSERDTQYF
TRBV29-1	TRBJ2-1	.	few	TGCAGCGATCAGTCCCCATCCAATGAGCAGTTCTTC	CSDQSPSNEQFF
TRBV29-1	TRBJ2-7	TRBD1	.	TGCAGCGTTGGACAGGGCCTTGGACACGAGCAGTACTTC	CSVGQGLGHEQYF
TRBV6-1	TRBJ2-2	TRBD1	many	TGTGCCAGCGACAGGGGCACCGGGGAGCTGTTTTTT	CASDRGTGELFF
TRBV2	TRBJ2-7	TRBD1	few	TGTGCCAGCCACTATGACAGGGCCATCGAGCAGTACTTC	CASHYDRAIEQYF
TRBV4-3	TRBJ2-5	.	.	TGCGCCAGCAGCCTCCCGATGGACCAAGAGACCCAGTACTTC	CASSLPMDQETQYF
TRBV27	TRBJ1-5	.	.	TGTGCCAGCCGCCTGGACACTGCCAACAATCAGCCCCAGCATTTT	CASRLDTANNQPQHF
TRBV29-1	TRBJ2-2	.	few	TGCAGCGTTGAAGGGACTGGGCCCGGGGAGCTGTTTTTT	CSVEGTGPGELFF
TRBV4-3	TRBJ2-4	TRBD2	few	TGCGCCAGCAGCCAAGAGGCCAGCGGGAGGGCCCCTTACCACTTC	CASSQEASGRAPYHF
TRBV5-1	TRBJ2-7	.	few	TGCGCCAGCAGCTTGGGGGGGGCGCAGGACGAGCAGTACTTC	CASSLGGAQDEQYF
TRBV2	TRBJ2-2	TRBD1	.	TGTGCCAGCAGCGAAGGGGACAGGGGGCGCGCCGGGGAGCTGTTTTTT	CASSEGDRGRAGELFF
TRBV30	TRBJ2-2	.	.	TGTGCCTGGAGGGAAGGTTGGTCCGGGGAGCTGTTTTTT	CAWREGWSGELFF
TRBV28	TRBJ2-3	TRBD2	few	TGTGCCAGCAGTCCTAGCGGGAGGGAAGTAGATACGCAGTATTTT	CASSPSGREVDTQYF
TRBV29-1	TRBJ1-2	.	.	TGCAGCGTCCTGAAGACAGCAAACTATGGCTACACCTTC	CSVLKTANYGYTF
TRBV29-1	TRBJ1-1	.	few	TGCAGCGTCGTGTGGGTAACTGAAGCTTTCTTT	CSVVWVTEAFF
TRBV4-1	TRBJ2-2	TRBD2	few	TGCGCCAGCAGCCAACTAGCGGGGAACACCGGGGAGCTGTTTTTT	CASSQLAGNTGELFF
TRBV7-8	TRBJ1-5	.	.	TGTGCCAGCAGCTTAGTCCAGGTGCAGCCCCAGCATTTT	CASSLVQVQPQHF
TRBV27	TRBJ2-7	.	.	TGTGCCAGCAGTTTCAGGGCAGGGGTCGAGCAGTACTTC	CASSFRAGVEQYF
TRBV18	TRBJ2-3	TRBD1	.	TGTGCCAGCTCACCGGGACAGTACTCTAGCACAGATACGCAGTATTTT	CASSPGQYSSTDTQYF
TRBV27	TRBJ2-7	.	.	TGTGCCAGCAGTCACGGTGTCGAGCAGTACTTC	CASSHGVEQYF
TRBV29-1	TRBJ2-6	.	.	TGCAGCGTTGAAACCGGGGCTGGGGCCAACGTCCTGACTTTC	CSVETGAGANVLTF
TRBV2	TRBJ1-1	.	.	TGTGCCAGCGGTCGGGAGAACACTGAAGCTTTCTTT	CASGRENTEAFF
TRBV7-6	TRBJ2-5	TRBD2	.	TGTGCCAGCAGCGGATTTAGCGGGGGCTCGTCGCCCCAGTACTTC	CASSGFSGGSSPQYF
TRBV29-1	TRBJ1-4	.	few	TGCAGCGTTGAAAAAGCCGGTGAAAAACTGTTTTTT	CSVEKAGEKLFF
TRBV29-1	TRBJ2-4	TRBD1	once	TGCAGCGCTGGGTGGGGGACAGGGGGCGAGGGAGACATTCAGTACTTC	CSAGWGTGGEGDIQYF
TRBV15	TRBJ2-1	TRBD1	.	TGTGCCACCCAGTCGGGACAGGGGAACTACAATGAGCAGTTCTTC	CATQSGQGNYNEQFF
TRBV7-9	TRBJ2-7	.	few	TGTGCCAGCAGCTCGGGGGGCGGGCGCTACGAGCAGTACTTC	CASSSGGGRYEQYF
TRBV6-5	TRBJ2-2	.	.	TGTGCCAGCACCACGATTATCGGAACCGGGGAGCTGTTTTTT	CASTTIIGTGELFF
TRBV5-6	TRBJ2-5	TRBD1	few	TGTGCCAGCAGCTCCTTAGTGGGACAGTTCATCGAGACCCAGTACTTC	CASSSLVGQFIETQYF
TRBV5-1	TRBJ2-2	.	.	TGCGCCAGCAGTGCGGAACCAAACACCGGGGAGCTGTTTTTT	CASSAEPNTGELFF